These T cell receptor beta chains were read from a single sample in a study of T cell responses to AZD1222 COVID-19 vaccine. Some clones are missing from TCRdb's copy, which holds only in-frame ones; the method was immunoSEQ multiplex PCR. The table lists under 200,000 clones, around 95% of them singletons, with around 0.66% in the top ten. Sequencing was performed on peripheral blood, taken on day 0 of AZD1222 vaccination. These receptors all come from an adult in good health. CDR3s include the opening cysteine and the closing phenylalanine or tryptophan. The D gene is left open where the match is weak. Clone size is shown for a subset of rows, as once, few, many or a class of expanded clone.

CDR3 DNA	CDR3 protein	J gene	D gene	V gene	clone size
TGTGCCAGCAGCGAGGGACAGTTGGAGCAGCCCCAGCATTTT	CASSEGQLEQPQHF	TRBJ1-5	TRBD1	TRBV9	-
TGTGCCAGCAGTCCGACCCCGGGGGTGGTCTCTGGAAACACCATATATTTT	CASSPTPGVVSGNTIYF	TRBJ1-3	-	TRBV28	-
TGTGCCAGCAGCTTAGGCCTCGGGACACAAACCGGGGAGCTGTTTTTT	CASSLGLGTQTGELFF	TRBJ2-2	-	TRBV11-1	once
TGTGCCACCAGCGTGGACAGGGGGTCTGGAAACACCATATATTTT	CATSVDRGSGNTIYF	TRBJ1-3	TRBD1	TRBV15	-
TGTGCCAGCCAACAGGGAGGGGGCATAACCGGGGAGCTGTTTTTT	CASQQGGGITGELFF	TRBJ2-2	-	TRBV2	once
TGTGCCAGCGGGTCTCCCCCGGGGACTACCCAAGAGACCCAGTACTTC	CASGSPPGTTQETQYF	TRBJ2-5	TRBD2	TRBV7-8	-
TGTGCCAGCAGTTTATCGCGGGGGGGGCAGCCCCAGCATTTT	CASSLSRGGQPQHF	TRBJ1-5	-	TRBV27	-
TGTGCCAGCAGCTTAGAGGGGTACTCACCCCTCCACTTT	CASSLEGYSPLHF	TRBJ1-6	-	TRBV7-9	-
TGCGCCAGCAGCTTGCTTCCGGGACAGGGGTCACCCTCTGGAAACACCATATATTTT	CASSLLPGQGSPSGNTIYF	TRBJ1-3	TRBD1	TRBV5-1	-
TGTGCCATCAGTGAGGGGCAGGGATGGCGTCAGCCCCAGCATTTT	CAISEGQGWRQPQHF	TRBJ1-5	-	TRBV10-3	-
TGTGCCAGCAGTTACGGACAGCCCGATGAAGCTTTCTTT	CASSYGQPDEAFF	TRBJ1-1	-	TRBV6-6	-
TGTGCCTGGAGTGTAGGCGGGTTCAATGAGCAGTTCTTC	CAWSVGGFNEQFF	TRBJ2-1	-	TRBV30	-
TGTGCCAGCAGCCATGGACAGGGAAAGGCTCCTAACTATGGCTACACCTTC	CASSHGQGKAPNYGYTF	TRBJ1-2	TRBD1	TRBV7-8	-
TGTGCCAGTAGCGCCACGGGCCGGGACTTCATGGGGACCCAGTACTTC	CASSATGRDFMGTQYF	TRBJ2-5	-	TRBV19	-
TGTGCCAGCAGCCAAGTAGGGGACCGAGGCTACACCTTC	CASSQVGDRGYTF	TRBJ1-2	-	TRBV4-2	-
TGTGCCAGCAGTGAAAGAGGCAGGTCATTACAGCCCCAGCATTTT	CASSERGRSLQPQHF	TRBJ1-5	-	TRBV6-1	-
TGTGCCAGCAGCTCCTGGGGCGGTGAAGTTAAGGATTCACCCCTCCACTTT	CASSSWGGEVKDSPLHF	TRBJ1-6	-	TRBV5-5	-
TGTGCCAGCAGCTCCCTCAAGTGGACAGGAGCCAACTATGGCTACACCTTC	CASSSLKWTGANYGYTF	TRBJ1-2	TRBD1	TRBV11-2	-
TGTGCCAGCAGTGACTCCCCGGGGTATGAGCAGTTCTTC	CASSDSPGYEQFF	TRBJ2-1	-	TRBV6-4	-
TGTGCCAGCCGAGGACAGGGGGCCGGATATGAGCAGTTCTTC	CASRGQGAGYEQFF	TRBJ2-1	TRBD1	TRBV11-2	-
TGTGCCATCAGTGAGTCGCCAGGGAGAGACTCTGGAAACACCATATATTTT	CAISESPGRDSGNTIYF	TRBJ1-3	-	TRBV10-3	-
TGTGCCAGCAGCTTGGGAGGGACCCCAGGAGGGGAGACCCAGTACTTC	CASSLGGTPGGETQYF	TRBJ2-5	-	TRBV5-4	-
TGCAGCGTTGCAGGGACAGGGCCGAGAGACGAGCAGTACTTC	CSVAGTGPRDEQYF	TRBJ2-7	TRBD1	TRBV29-1	-
TGTGCCAGCAGCCCGAACATGAACACTGAAGCTTTCTTT	CASSPNMNTEAFF	TRBJ1-1	-	TRBV27	once